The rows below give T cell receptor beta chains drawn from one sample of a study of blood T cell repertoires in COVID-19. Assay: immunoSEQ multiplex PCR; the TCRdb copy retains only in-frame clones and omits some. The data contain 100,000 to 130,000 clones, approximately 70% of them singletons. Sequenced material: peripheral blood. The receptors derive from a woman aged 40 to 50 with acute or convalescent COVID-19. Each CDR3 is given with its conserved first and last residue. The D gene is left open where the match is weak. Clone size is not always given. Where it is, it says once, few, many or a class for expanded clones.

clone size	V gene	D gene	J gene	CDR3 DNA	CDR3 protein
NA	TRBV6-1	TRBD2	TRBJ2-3	TGTGCCAGCAGTGTAGGGACTAGCGGGGGGGCCTCAGATACGCAGTATTTT	CASSVGTSGGASDTQYF
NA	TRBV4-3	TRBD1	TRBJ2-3	TGCGCCAGCAGCCAAGAAGGGACAGGGATAGATACGCAGTATTTT	CASSQEGTGIDTQYF
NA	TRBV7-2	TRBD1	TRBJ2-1	TGTGCCAGCAGCTCCCCACAGGGGGCGTACAATGAGCAGTTCTTC	CASSSPQGAYNEQFF
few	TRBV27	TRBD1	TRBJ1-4	TGTGCCAGCAGCTCAACAGGGGATGAAAAACTGTTTTTT	CASSSTGDEKLFF
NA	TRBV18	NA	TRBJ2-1	TGTGCCAGCTCGGTAAGCGGCAATGAGCAGTTCTTC	CASSVSGNEQFF
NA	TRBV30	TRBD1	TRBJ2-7	TGTGCCCAAGGGACAGTCTACGAGCAGTACTTC	CAQGTVYEQYF
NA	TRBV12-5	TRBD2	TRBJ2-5	TGTGCTAGTGGTTCAGGGAGGAGACTAGCGGGGACCTGTCAAGAGACCCAGTACTTC	CASGSGRRLAGTCQETQYF
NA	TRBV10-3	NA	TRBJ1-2	TGTGCCATCAGTGAGGATAGCAGTGGCTACACCTTC	CAISEDSSGYTF
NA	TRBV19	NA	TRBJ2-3	TGTGCCAGTAGTATAGGGGTGTCCAGCGCAGATACGCAGTATTTT	CASSIGVSSADTQYF
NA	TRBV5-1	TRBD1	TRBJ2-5	TGCGCCAGCAGAATGACAGGGACCACTGGGGAGACCCAGTACTTC	CASRMTGTTGETQYF
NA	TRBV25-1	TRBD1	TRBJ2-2	TGTGCCAGCAGTGAAGAAACAGGGGGCAACACCGGGGAGCTGTTTTTT	CASSEETGGNTGELFF
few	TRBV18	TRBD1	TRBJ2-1	TGTGCCAGCCACAGGACAGGGACAAATGAGCAGTTCTTC	CASHRTGTNEQFF
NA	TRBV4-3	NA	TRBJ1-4	TGCGCCAGCAGCCAAGATGCCAGGGGAGTAAATGAAAAACTGTTTTTT	CASSQDARGVNEKLFF
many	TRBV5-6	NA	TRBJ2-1	TGTGCCAGCAGCACTACTAGTCTTGGGTCCTACAATGAGCAGTTCTTC	CASSTTSLGSYNEQFF
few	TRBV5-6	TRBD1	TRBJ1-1	TGTGCCAGCAGCCCGGACAGGGGGATCATGAACACTGAAGCTTTCTTT	CASSPDRGIMNTEAFF
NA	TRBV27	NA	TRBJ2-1	TGTGCCAGCAGTTCAACGGACTCTTTACCCTACAATGAGCAGTTCTTC	CASSSTDSLPYNEQFF
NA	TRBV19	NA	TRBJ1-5	TGTGCCAGTAGTAGGGAGGGCAGGGAGGACCAGCCCCAGCATTTT	CASSREGREDQPQHF
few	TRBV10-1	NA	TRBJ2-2	TGCGCCAGCAGTTCAACCGGAGGCACCGGGGAGCTGTTTTTT	CASSSTGGTGELFF
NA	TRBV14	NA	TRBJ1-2	TGTGCCAGCAGCCCCCTAAACCCTGGGCTAAGTGGCTACACCTTC	CASSPLNPGLSGYTF
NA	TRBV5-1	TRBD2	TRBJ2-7	TGCGCCAGCAGCTTTAGCGGGCCGTCTACCTACGAGCAGTACTTC	CASSFSGPSTYEQYF
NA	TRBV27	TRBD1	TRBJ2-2	TGTGCCAGCAGTTTAAGACAGGGGGTCGGGGAGCTGTTTTTT	CASSLRQGVGELFF
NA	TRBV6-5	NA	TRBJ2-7	TGTGCCAGCACCCCACAGGGCTCCTACGAGCAGTACTTC	CASTPQGSYEQYF
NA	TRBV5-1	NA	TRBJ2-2	TGCGCCAGCAGCTTGGCCACTAGCTCCCACGGGGAGCTGTTTTTT	CASSLATSSHGELFF
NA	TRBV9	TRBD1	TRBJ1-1	TGTGCCAGCAGCTTGACAGGGGGCAACACTGAAGCTTTCTTT	CASSLTGGNTEAFF
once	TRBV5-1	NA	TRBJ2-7	TGCGCCAGCAGCAAACAGGGCCCCGGAGAGCAGTACTTC	CASSKQGPGEQYF
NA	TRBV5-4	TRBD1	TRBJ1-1	TGTGCCAGTTCAGGGGGCGCGGTTGGCACTGAAGCTTTCTTT	CASSGGAVGTEAFF
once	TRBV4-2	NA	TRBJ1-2	TGTGCCAGCAGCCAAGCCGAGGGGGCTAACTATGGCTACACCTTC	CASSQAEGANYGYTF
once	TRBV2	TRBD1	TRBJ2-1	TGTGCCAGCAGCAGGGACAGCTACAATGAGCAGTTCTTC	CASSRDSYNEQFF
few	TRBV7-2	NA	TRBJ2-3	TGTGCCAGCAGCTTTACTAAGGCAGATACGCAGTATTTT	CASSFTKADTQYF
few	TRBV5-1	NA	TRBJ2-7	TGCGCCAGCAAACGGGACACCAACTACGAGCAGTACTTC	CASKRDTNYEQYF
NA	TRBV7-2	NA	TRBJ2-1	TGTGCCAGCAGCCGTTACGGGGTTGGAGGAGCTAATGAGCAGTTCTTC	CASSRYGVGGANEQFF
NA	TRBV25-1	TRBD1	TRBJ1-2	TGTGCCAGCAGTCCGACAGGGACTGGCTACACCTTC	CASSPTGTGYTF
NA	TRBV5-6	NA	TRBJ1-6	TGTGCCAGCAGCTTCCGGGGGTCCCTACATTCACCCCTCCACTTT	CASSFRGSLHSPLHF
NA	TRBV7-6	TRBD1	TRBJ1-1	TGTGCCAGCAGCTCACAGGGGTCGAGCACTGAAGCTTTCTTT	CASSSQGSSTEAFF
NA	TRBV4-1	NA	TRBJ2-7	TGCGCCAGCAGCCAAGATCACCGGGGCGGGAACTCCTACGAGCAGTACTTC	CASSQDHRGGNSYEQYF
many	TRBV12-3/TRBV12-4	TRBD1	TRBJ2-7	TGTGCCAGCAAAGACAGGGGGACAAAGGAGCAGTACTTC	CASKDRGTKEQYF
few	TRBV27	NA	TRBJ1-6	TGTGCCAGCAGTTTATACAGGGTTGATTCACCCCTCCACTTT	CASSLYRVDSPLHF
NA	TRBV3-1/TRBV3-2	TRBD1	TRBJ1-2	TGTGCCAGCAGCCACGGACAGGAAGGTGGCTACACCTTC	CASSHGQEGGYTF
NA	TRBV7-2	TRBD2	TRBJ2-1	TGTGCCAGCAGCTTATCGGGGGGACCAAACAATGAGCAGTTCTTC	CASSLSGGPNNEQFF
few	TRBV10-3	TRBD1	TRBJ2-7	TGTGCCATCAGCCCAGGGACAGGGGGATCCTACGAGCAGTACTTC	CAISPGTGGSYEQYF
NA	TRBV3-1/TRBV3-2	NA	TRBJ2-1	TGTGCCAGCAGCCAAGACCCGGCGGCTGAGCAGTTCTTC	CASSQDPAAEQFF
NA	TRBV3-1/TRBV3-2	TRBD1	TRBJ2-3	TGTGCCAGCAGCCTACAGGGGAGCACAGATACGCAGTATTTT	CASSLQGSTDTQYF
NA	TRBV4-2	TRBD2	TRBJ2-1	TGTGCCAGCAGCCAAGATGGGTTAGCGGGGGTCGATGAGCAGTTCTTC	CASSQDGLAGVDEQFF
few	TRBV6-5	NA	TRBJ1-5	TGTGCCAGCAGTTACGGGCATCTTAGCAATCAGCCCCAGCATTTT	CASSYGHLSNQPQHF
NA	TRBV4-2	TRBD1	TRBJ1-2	TGTGCCAGCAGCCAAGATGTAACAGGGGGTGGCTACACCTTC	CASSQDVTGGGYTF
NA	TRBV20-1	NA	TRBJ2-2	TGCAGTGCCAAATACACCGGGGAGCTGTTTTTT	CSAKYTGELFF
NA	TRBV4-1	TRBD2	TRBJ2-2	TGCGCCAGCAGCCCAGGACTAGCTCAGGACACCGGGGAGCTGTTTTTT	CASSPGLAQDTGELFF
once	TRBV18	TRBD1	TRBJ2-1	TGTGCCAGCTCACCGGGATCAGGGGGCTTATGGGAGCAGTTCTTC	CASSPGSGGLWEQFF
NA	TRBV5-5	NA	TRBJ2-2	TGTGCCAGCCTGTGGGAGCAGACGAACACCGGGGAGCTGTTTTTT	CASLWEQTNTGELFF